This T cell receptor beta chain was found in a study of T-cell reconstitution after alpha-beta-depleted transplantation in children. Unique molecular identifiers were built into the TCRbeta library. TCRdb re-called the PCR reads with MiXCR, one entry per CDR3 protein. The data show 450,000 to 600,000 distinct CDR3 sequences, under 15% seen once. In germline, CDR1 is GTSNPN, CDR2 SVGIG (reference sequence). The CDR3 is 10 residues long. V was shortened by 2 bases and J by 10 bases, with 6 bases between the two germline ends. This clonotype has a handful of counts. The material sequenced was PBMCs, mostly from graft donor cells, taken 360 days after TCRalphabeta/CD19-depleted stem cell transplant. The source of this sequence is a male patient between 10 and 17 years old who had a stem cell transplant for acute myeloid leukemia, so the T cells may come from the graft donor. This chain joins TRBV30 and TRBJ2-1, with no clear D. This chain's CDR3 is CAWSLTEQFF. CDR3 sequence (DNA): TGTGCCTGGAGTCTAACAGAGCAGTTCTTC.